This T cell receptor (beta chain) was observed in a study of liver allograft versus peripheral blood T cells (TCRdb year 2020). About the full investigation: T cell receptor repertoires present within transplanted livers were compared with repertoires in the peripheral blood of liver transplant recipients.

The instrument given in TCRdb is Illumina MiSeq. TCRdb trimmed the raw reads at Q25, called clones with MiXCR and kept productive beta chains. Each entry merges the rows of one CDR3 protein and shows their most common DNA and genes. This sample has some 6,500 distinct CDR3 sequences in its table, and 15% to 20% of those were observed once. The ten largest account for around 50% of the sample. With respect to this clonotype: Which antigen it targets is not known. Per-nucleotide qualities are absent, and no much larger clonotype sits a single base away.

Points the paper makes about the study in general: T cell receptor repertoires inside liver allografts were reported to be different from the repertoires detected in peripheral blood.

Measured from the cysteine to the phenylalanine, the CDR3 is 16 residues long. This entry keeps only the CDR3 DNA: 48 bases, framed from base 1. The germline V gene supplies CDR1 ENHRY and CDR2 SYGVKD. V is cut back by 0 bases and J by 1 base, with 2 bases in the junction unmatched. The source is a human patient who had a liver transplant. In transplant recipients, some T cells may be of donor rather than host origin. In this chain, TRBV10-3 is recombined with TRBJ2-1; 8 nucleotides in the junction match TRBD1. The CDR3 is CAISESHRGSYNEQFF. Read as DNA, the sequence is TGTGCCATCAGTGAGTCCCACAGGGGGTCCTACAATGAGCAGTTCTTC.